This TCR beta chain was retrieved from a study of shared clonotypes between healthy human individuals. Germline V gives CDR1 SEHNR, CDR2 FQNEAQ (reference sequence). The CDR3 contains 12 residues. V gave up 8 bases and J gave up 0 bases, with 7 bases separating them. Each cell subset's genomic DNA was divided evenly among several immunoSEQ plates. Only in-frame clones appear in the TCRdb table, and some are missing; sequencing was by immunoSEQ multiplex PCR. Of hundreds of thousands of clones in the sample, 95% to 98% were seen once. Study-level findings and limits: With a handful of donors compared, roughly 4.9% of naive CD4 clonotypes were shared.

Naive CD8 cells, CD45RO-negative and positively selected for CCR7, excluded terminally differentiated effector memory CD45RA+ cells. Points on this clone: Its target is not known.

Sequencing was carried out using naive CD8+ T cells sorted from blood. The clonotype comes from a man aged 30-40 years in good health. This rearrangement joins TRBV7-9 to TRBJ1-1; D unresolved. DNA for the CDR3: TGTGCCAGCCGACAAGTGAACACTGAAGCTTTCTTT. Translation: CASRQVNTEAFF.